These T cell receptor beta chains were read from a single sample in a study of shared T cell receptors in the human thymus. Generated by immunoSEQ multiplex PCR, the TCRdb table keeps only in-frame clones and is missing some. The data contain 600,000 or so clones, 87% of them seen just once; the ten biggest clones take up about 0.0094%. These records were also assigned to another study, of human thymus T cells.

Sequencing used thymocytes. The receptors were gathered from a boy younger than two with a congenital heart defect. The conserved cysteine and the conserved F or W are not part of the CDR3 here. A clone size is listed for some rows: how often the clone was seen (once, few, many), or a class if it is expanded.

v_call	clone_size	j_call	cdr3_aa
TRBV18	NA	TRBJ1-1	ASSPRGGVNTEAF
TRBV27	NA	TRBJ2-7	ASSSTGIKWEQY
TRBV4-3	once	TRBJ2-3	ASSQVLLARTDTQY
TRBV12-5	NA	TRBJ2-2	ASDGRPNTGELF
TRBV7-8	NA	TRBJ1-6	ASSVLHSPLH
TRBV10-1	few	TRBJ2-7	ASSEEGLAGAQY
TRBV11-2	NA	TRBJ2-5	ASSQTGDPQETQY
TRBV7-6	NA	TRBJ2-7	ASSLGPGAGYEQY
TRBV29-1	NA	TRBJ1-2	SVHHSNYGYT
TRBV4-2	NA	TRBJ2-3	ASRPRKPLAAGLAGDADTQY
TRBV4-3	NA	TRBJ2-6	ASSQEIGTECAGANVLT
TRBV14	NA	TRBJ1-4	ASSLKGATNEKLF
TRBV2	NA	TRBJ2-7	ASRPGQGEHEQY
TRBV9	NA	TRBJ2-7	ASSVGPAGGPKY
TRBV6-4	few	TRBJ2-1	ASSDIAREFDEQF
TRBV5-6	NA	TRBJ2-5	ASSYNGDSTILPQETQY
TRBV5-4	NA	TRBJ2-1	ASSLGLAGVVYNEQF
TRBV19	NA	TRBJ1-1	ASKGDRDPRAF
TRBV6-5	NA	TRBJ2-1	ASRPSGGYYNEQF
TRBV9	NA	TRBJ2-6	ASSPHRGSGANVLT
TRBV19	NA	TRBJ1-4	ASSHQRLGVNEKLF
TRBV10-3	NA	TRBJ1-3	APRSSSRERNTIY
TRBV5-1	NA	NA	ATSGTGSGGETQY